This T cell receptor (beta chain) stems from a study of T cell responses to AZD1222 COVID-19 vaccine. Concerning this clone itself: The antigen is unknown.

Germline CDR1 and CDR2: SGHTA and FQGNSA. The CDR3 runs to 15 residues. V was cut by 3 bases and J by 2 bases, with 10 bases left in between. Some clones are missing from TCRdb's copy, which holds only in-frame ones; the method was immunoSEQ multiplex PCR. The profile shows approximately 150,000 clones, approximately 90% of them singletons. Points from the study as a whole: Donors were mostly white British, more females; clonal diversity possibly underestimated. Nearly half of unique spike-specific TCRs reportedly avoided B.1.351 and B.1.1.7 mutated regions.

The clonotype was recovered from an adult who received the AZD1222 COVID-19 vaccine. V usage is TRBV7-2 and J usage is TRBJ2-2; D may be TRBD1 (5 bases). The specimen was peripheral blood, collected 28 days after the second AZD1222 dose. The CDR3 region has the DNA TGTGCCAGCAGCTTCAGGGTATCTAACACCGGGGAGCTGTTTTTT. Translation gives CASSFRVSNTGELFF.